Presented here are 7 T cell receptor beta chains from one specimen sequenced in a study of T cell changes during pregnancy in multiple sclerosis. Using immunoSEQ multiplex PCR, the repertoire was profiled, and TCRdb retains in-frame clones only, with some absent. Here the sample spans tens of thousands of clones, around nine tenths being singletons. This material consisted of CD8+ T cells from peripheral blood mononuclear cells, taken before pregnancy. These TCRs come from a female donor with multiple sclerosis, enrolled in a pregnancy study.

The chain recombines TRBV7-9 with TRBJ1-2, with 9 bases matching TRBD1. The germline CDR1 and CDR2 sequences are SEHNR and FQNEAQ (reference sequence). There are 16 residues in the CDR3. Unmatched junction bases numbered 11, after V lost 3 bases and J lost 6 bases. The CDR3 region has the DNA TGTGCCAGCAGCTTGAGACCGCCGGGACAGGGAGATGGCTACACCTTC. Amino acids: CASSLRPPGQGDGYTF.

The chain links TRBV6-5 to TRBJ2-2, with 7 bases identical to TRBD2. The length of the CDR3 is 13 residues. CDR1 is MNHEY and CDR2 is SVGAGI in the germline V gene. The junction had 0 bases not matched to a gene; V was cut back by 2 bases and J by 6 bases. The CDR3 loop reads CASSYGGAGELFF. The CDR3 DNA reads TGTGCCAGCAGTTACGGGGGGGCCGGGGAGCTGTTTTTT.

In DNA, the CDR3 is TGTGCCAGCAGTTTATTCGGGACAGCCTACTCTAGCGGGGCCACAGATACGCAGTATTTT. This codes for CASSLFGTAYSSGATDTQYF. The chain is built from TRBV27 and TRBJ2-3; 9 nucleotides line up with TRBD2. The J segment lost 2 bases and the V segment lost 1 base, leaving 16 bases of the junction unmatched. The germline CDR1 and CDR2 sequences are MNHEY and SMNVEV (reference sequence). The CDR3 totals 20 residues.

The rearrangement links TRBV7-9 to TRBJ1-1; 11 nucleotides agree with TRBD1. J was trimmed by 7 bases and V by 3 bases; bases with no gene match: 13. The CDR3 sequence is 17 residues long. Germline loops: CDR1 SEHNR, CDR2 FQNEAQ (reference sequence). The CDR3 region is CASSFLGGQGASGEAFF. The CDR3 DNA sequence: TGTGCCAGCAGCTTTTTGGGCGGACAGGGGGCATCTGGTGAAGCTTTCTTT.

The chain employs TRBV4-1 and TRBJ1-3; D unclear. CDR1 and CDR2 (germline): MGHRA, YSYEKL. This CDR3 has 16 residues. The V end lost 4 bases, the J end lost 3 bases, and 16 bases lay between the germline ends. DNA of the CDR3: TGCGCCAGCAGCCTCTACAGCACCGGGAGTGGAAACACCATATATTTT. Protein: CASSLYSTGSGNTIYF.

This clone has just one count. V is TRBV15 and J is TRBJ2-1; tentatively, D is TRBD1 (5 bases). The V gene's germline CDR1 is LNHNV and CDR2 YYDKDF (reference sequence). The CDR3 loop spans 13 amino acids. V was trimmed by 2 bases and J by 9 bases, leaving 11 bases between them. As DNA, the CDR3 is TGTGCCACCAGCAGAAACCAGGGTGTTGAGCAGTTCTTC. Translated: CATSRNQGVEQFF.

This rearrangement joins TRBV18 to TRBJ2-7; a possible D gene is TRBD2 (5 bases). Germline V gene lookup returns CDR1 KGHSH and CDR2 LQKENI. V gave up 3 bases and J gave up 7 bases, with 19 bases separating them. The CDR3 length is 15 residues. The CDR3 DNA is TGTGCCAGCTCACCCGGGATGGGGTCCTTAGGTGAGCAGTACTTC. This sequence encodes CASSPGMGSLGEQYF.